The 8 T cell receptor beta chains in this list originate from one sample, sequenced in a study of OX40 agonist ivuxolimab in advanced cancers. Clones were sequenced by immunoSEQ multiplex PCR, and TCRdb holds only the in-frame ones, with some missing. The repertoire holds 65,000 to 80,000 clones, with roughly 90% as singletons. The sample consisted of CD4+ or CD8+ T cells sorted from blood, taken in a trial of the OX40 agonist ivuxolimab. These receptors originate from an adult with an advanced solid tumor such as melanoma, head and neck, liver or kidney cancer.

V is TRBV6-6 and J is TRBJ1-6; weak D call: TRBD1 (6 bases). The germline CDR1 and CDR2 sequences are MNHNY and SVGAGI (reference sequence). The V gene lost 0 bases and the J gene lost 6 bases, with 9 bases spanning the gap. The CDR3 totals 15 residues. CDR3 sequence: CASSYSGTTNSPLHF. The CDR3 DNA reads as TGTGCCAGCAGTTACTCAGGGACAACTAATTCACCCCTCCACTTT.

The V gene is TRBV30, the J gene TRBJ2-7; D uncertain. V lost 1 base, J lost 6 bases, and 22 bases lay in between. Germline lookup yields CDR1 GTSNPN and CDR2 SVGIG (reference sequence). The CDR3 sequence is 16 residues long. Written as DNA, the CDR3 is TGTGCCTGGAGTGCCCCCGGTAGGGTGGACCCCCTCGAGCAGTACTTC. This sequence encodes CAWSAPGRVDPLEQYF.

This chain connects TRBV27 to TRBJ1-5, with unresolved D. Germline CDR1 is MNHEY and CDR2 is SMNVEV (reference sequence). Trimming removed 0 bases from V and 5 bases from J, with 5 bases in between. This CDR3 is 13 amino acids long. As DNA, the CDR3 is TGTGCCAGCAGTTTATCAGGGTATCAGCCCCAGCATTTT. This codes for CASSLSGYQPQHF.

The V call is TRBV29-1, the J call TRBJ2-1, with 7 bases lining up with TRBD2. Losses at the gene ends were 6 bases for V and 2 bases for J; bases not matched to a gene: 10. This CDR3 region has 15 residues. The germline CDR1 and CDR2 sequences are SQVTM and ANQGSEA. CDR3 in amino acids: CSVVFRSGPYNEQFF. CDR3 bases: TGCAGCGTGGTTTTTCGTAGCGGGCCCTACAATGAGCAGTTCTTC.

J is TRBJ2-3 and V is TRBV4-2, with 9 bases matching TRBD1. Germline V lookup: CDR1 LGHNA, CDR2 YNFKEQ. The CDR3 length is 16 residues. V gave up 1 base and J gave up 6 bases; unmatched junction bases: 8. The CDR3 DNA reads as TGTGCCAGCAGCCAAGTAGGAACAGGGGGCAAGGATACGCAGTATTTT. It is translated as CASSQVGTGGKDTQYF.

The chain employs TRBV29-1 and TRBJ2-1, with 8 bases that match TRBD2. The CDR3 contains 15 residues. Trimming removed 7 bases from V and 2 bases from J; junction bases left unmatched: 10. CDR1 is SQVTM and CDR2 is ANQGSEA in the germline V gene. The CDR3 sequence is CSAGGGRFAYNEQFF. The CDR3 DNA reads as TGCAGCGCGGGGGGCGGGAGGTTCGCCTACAATGAGCAGTTCTTC.

The V and J genes are TRBV4-3 and TRBJ2-3, with no clear D. CDR1 and CDR2 (germline): LGHNA, YSLEER. V was clipped by 0 bases and J by 0 bases, with 7 bases between them. The CDR3 runs 15 residues. The CDR3 loop is CASSQDVGSTDTQYF. The CDR3 nucleotides are TGCGCCAGCAGCCAAGATGTCGGGAGCACAGATACGCAGTATTTT.

About this clone: This CDR3 is also generated by other DNA sequences in the sample. The rearrangement links TRBV5-1 to TRBJ2-7; 11 bases align to TRBD1. V was clipped by 5 bases and J by 2 bases; unmatched bases: 3. The CDR3 has 14 amino acids. Germline V gene lookup returns CDR1 SGHRS and CDR2 YFSETQ. In DNA, the CDR3 is TGCGCCAGCAGTCTGGGACAGGGGGCCTACGAGCAGTACTTC. It yields the protein CASSLGQGAYEQYF.